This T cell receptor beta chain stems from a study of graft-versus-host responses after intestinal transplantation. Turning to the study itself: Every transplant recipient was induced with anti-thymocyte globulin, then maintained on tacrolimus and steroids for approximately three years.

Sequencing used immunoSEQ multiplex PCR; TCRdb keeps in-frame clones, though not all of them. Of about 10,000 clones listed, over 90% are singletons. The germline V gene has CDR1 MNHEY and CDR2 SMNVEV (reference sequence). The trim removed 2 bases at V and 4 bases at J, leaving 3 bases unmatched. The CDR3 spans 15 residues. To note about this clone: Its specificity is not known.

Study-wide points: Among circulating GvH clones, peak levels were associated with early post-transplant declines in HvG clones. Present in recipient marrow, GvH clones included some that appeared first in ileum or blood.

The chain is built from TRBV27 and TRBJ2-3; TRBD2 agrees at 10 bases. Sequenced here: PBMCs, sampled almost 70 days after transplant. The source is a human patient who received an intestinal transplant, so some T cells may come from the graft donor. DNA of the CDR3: TGTGCCAGCAGTTTAGGGCTAGCGGGAGCAGATACGCAGTATTTT. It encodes CASSLGLAGADTQYF.